These T cell receptor beta chains were read from a single sample in a study of CD4+ T cells in melanoma. Only in-frame clones appear in the TCRdb table, and some are missing; sequencing was by immunoSEQ multiplex PCR. The sample records around 50,000 clones, approximately 89% being singletons. The material sequenced was peripheral blood. Receptor source: a human donor with melanoma. Each CDR3 is given with its conserved first and last residue. The D gene is left open where the match is weak. Clone size, where shown, is once, few, many, or a class for clones that have expanded.

j_gene	v_gene	d_gene	abundance	CDR3aa	CDR3nt
TRBJ1-2	TRBV11-2	TRBD1	NA	CASSSMPGTGDGYTF	TGTGCCAGCAGCTCTATGCCCGGGACAGGGGATGGCTACACCTTC
TRBJ2-5	TRBV7-6	TRBD2	NA	CASSHLASGGSETQYF	TGTGCCAGCAGCCACCTTGCTAGCGGGGGTTCGGAGACCCAGTACTTC
TRBJ2-1	TRBV18	NA	NA	CASSPGGGQSSYNEQFF	TGTGCCAGCTCACCAGGCGGGGGCCAAAGCTCCTACAATGAGCAGTTCTTC
TRBJ1-1	TRBV7-3	NA	NA	CASSPFQGSTEAFF	TGTGCCAGCAGCCCCTTCCAGGGGTCCACTGAAGCTTTCTTT
TRBJ1-1	TRBV28	NA	NA	CASSLSRTGNTEAFF	TGTGCCAGCAGTTTATCTCGGACGGGGAACACTGAAGCTTTCTTT
TRBJ1-1	TRBV11-1	NA	NA	CASSLWDLGNTEAFF	TGTGCCAGCAGCTTATGGGACCTGGGAAACACTGAAGCTTTCTTT
TRBJ2-7	TRBV11-2	TRBD1	NA	CASSRTGVGEQYF	TGTGCCAGCAGCCGGACAGGGGTGGGTGAGCAGTACTTC
TRBJ2-1	TRBV18	NA	NA	CASSPARYNEQFF	TGTGCCAGCTCACCAGCCAGATACAATGAGCAGTTCTTC
TRBJ1-4	TRBV4-2	NA	NA	CASSQDPQRIATNEKLFF	TGTGCCAGCAGCCAAGATCCCCAAAGAATTGCAACTAATGAAAAACTGTTTTTT
TRBJ2-3	TRBV4-1	TRBD2	once	CASSLGLGLGTDTQYF	TGCGCCAGCAGCCTAGGGTTGGGACTAGGCACAGATACGCAGTATTTT
TRBJ1-3	TRBV15	NA	NA	CATSRDSGAGNTIYF	TGTGCCACCAGCAGAGATTCTGGGGCTGGAAACACCATATATTTT
TRBJ2-7	TRBV19	TRBD1	few	CATANTGVYEQYF	TGTGCCACCGCAAATACAGGGGTATACGAGCAGTACTTC
TRBJ2-7	TRBV29-1	NA	few	CSVEDGGDSYEQYF	TGCAGCGTTGAAGACGGGGGCGACTCCTACGAGCAGTACTTC
TRBJ1-1	TRBV27	NA	NA	CASSPGWGGRTEAFF	TGTGCCAGCAGCCCAGGTTGGGGGGGGCGGACTGAAGCTTTCTTT
TRBJ2-1	TRBV30	TRBD2	few	CAWSGRGDLNEQFF	TGTGCCTGGAGTGGGCGGGGGGATCTAAATGAGCAGTTCTTC
TRBJ2-1	TRBV27	NA	NA	CASTPGPTPYAEQFF	TGTGCCAGCACCCCGGGCCCCACGCCATACGCTGAGCAGTTCTTC
TRBJ1-3	TRBV7-2	NA	NA	CASSLAFPTGHTIYF	TGTGCCAGCAGCTTAGCGTTCCCGACCGGTCACACCATATATTTT
TRBJ1-1	TRBV18	TRBD1	NA	CASSPAGQGVAFF	TGTGCCAGCTCACCGGCAGGGCAGGGGGTAGCTTTCTTT
TRBJ1-6	TRBV7-9	NA	NA	CASSFSGKYSPLHF	TGTGCCAGCAGCTTTTCGGGGAAGTATTCACCCCTCCACTTT
TRBJ2-7	TRBV2	TRBD1	NA	CASRVGTDSYEQYF	TGTGCCAGCAGAGTAGGGACAGACTCCTACGAGCAGTACTTC
TRBJ2-5	TRBV5-1	TRBD1	NA	CASSSGTGGGETQYF	TGCGCCAGCAGCTCCGGGACAGGGGGTGGGGAGACCCAGTACTTC
TRBJ1-1	TRBV10-1	NA	NA	CASSETLLGTEAFF	TGCGCCAGCAGTGAGACCCTACTGGGCACTGAAGCTTTCTTT
TRBJ1-5	TRBV27	NA	NA	CASSLSVHPSQPQHF	TGTGCCAGCAGTTTATCGGTCCACCCTAGTCAGCCCCAGCATTTT
TRBJ1-1	TRBV5-6	NA	NA	CASSLAPGWTEAFF	TGTGCCAGCAGCTTGGCGCCAGGGTGGACTGAAGCTTTCTTT
TRBJ2-3	TRBV10-2	TRBD1	NA	CASSEIEDRGSTDTQYF	TGCGCCAGCAGTGAGATTGAGGACAGGGGAAGCACAGATACGCAGTATTTT
TRBJ2-3	TRBV7-2	TRBD2	NA	CASSPRLAGSTDTQYF	TGTGCCAGCAGCCCGAGACTAGCGGGGAGCACAGATACGCAGTATTTT
TRBJ2-7	TRBV11-3	NA	NA	CASSWGGGEGEQYF	TGTGCCAGCAGCTGGGGTGGGGGAGAAGGCGAGCAGTACTTC
TRBJ2-3	TRBV5-1	NA	NA	CASSFSGDTQYF	TGCGCCAGCAGCTTCTCGGGGGATACGCAGTATTTT
TRBJ1-4	TRBV5-1	TRBD1	NA	CASSPGTGDATNEKLFF	TGCGCCAGCAGCCCCGGGACAGGGGATGCAACTAATGAAAAACTGTTTTTT
TRBJ1-6	TRBV10-3	NA	NA	CAITRDLDNSPLHF	TGTGCCATCACTAGGGACCTGGACAATTCACCCCTCCACTTT
TRBJ1-5	TRBV6-1	NA	few	CASISSYSNQPQHF	TGTGCCAGCATTTCTTCGTATAGCAATCAGCCCCAGCATTTT
TRBJ2-5	TRBV7-3	NA	NA	CASSPRTAQETQYF	TGTGCCAGCAGCCCTCGGACAGCCCAAGAGACCCAGTACTTC
TRBJ1-2	TRBV7-8	TRBD1	NA	CASSLAGDRPNYGYTF	TGTGCCAGCAGCTTAGCGGGGGACAGACCTAACTATGGCTACACCTTC
TRBJ2-1	TRBV11-2	NA	NA	CASSPVRGAGNEQFF	TGTGCCAGCAGCCCCGTGAGGGGGGCAGGCAATGAGCAGTTCTTC
TRBJ1-1	TRBV29-1	NA	NA	CSVAGAGNTEAFF	TGCAGCGTTGCGGGGGCCGGAAACACTGAAGCTTTCTTT